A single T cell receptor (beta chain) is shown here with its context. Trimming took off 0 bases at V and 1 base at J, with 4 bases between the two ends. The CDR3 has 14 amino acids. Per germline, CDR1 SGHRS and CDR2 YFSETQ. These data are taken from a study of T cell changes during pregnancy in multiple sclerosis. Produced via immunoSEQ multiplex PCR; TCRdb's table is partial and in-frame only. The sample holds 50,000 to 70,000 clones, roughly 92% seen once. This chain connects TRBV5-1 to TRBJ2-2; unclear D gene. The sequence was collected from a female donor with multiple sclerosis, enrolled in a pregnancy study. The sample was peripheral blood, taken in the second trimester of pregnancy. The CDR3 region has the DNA TGCGCCAGCAGCTTGGCTTGGAACACCGGGGAGCTGTTTTTT. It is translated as CASSLAWNTGELFF.